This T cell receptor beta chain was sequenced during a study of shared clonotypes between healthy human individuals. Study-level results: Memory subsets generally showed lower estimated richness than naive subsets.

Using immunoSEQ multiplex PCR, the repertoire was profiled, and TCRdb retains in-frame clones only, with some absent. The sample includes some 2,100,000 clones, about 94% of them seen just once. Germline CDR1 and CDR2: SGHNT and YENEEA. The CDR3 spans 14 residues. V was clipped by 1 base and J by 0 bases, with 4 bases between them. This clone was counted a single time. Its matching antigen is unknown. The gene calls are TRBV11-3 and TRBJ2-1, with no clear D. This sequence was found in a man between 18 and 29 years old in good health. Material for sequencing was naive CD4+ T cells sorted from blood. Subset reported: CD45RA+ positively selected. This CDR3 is CASSLAGSYNEQFF. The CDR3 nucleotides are TGTGCCAGCAGCTTAGCCGGCTCCTACAATGAGCAGTTCTTC.